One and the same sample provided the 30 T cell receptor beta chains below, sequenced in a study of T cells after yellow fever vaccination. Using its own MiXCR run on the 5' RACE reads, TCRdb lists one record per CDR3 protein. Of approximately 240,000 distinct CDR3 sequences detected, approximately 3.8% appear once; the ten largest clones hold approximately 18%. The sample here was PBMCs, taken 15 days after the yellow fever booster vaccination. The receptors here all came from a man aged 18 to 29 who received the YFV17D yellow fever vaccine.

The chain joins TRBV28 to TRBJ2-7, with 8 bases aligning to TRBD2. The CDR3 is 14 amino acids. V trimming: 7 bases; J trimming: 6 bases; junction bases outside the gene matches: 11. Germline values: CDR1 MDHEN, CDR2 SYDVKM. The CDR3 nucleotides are TGTGCCAGCAACAAGCGGGGGTCGCGTCTCGAGCAGTACTTC. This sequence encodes CASNKRGSRLEQYF.

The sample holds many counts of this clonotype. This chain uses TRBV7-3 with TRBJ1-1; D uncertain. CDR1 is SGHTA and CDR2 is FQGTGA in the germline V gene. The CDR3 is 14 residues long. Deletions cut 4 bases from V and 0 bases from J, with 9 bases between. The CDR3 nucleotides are TGTGCCAGCAGCTCCGGACGGCTGAACACTGAAGCTTTCTTT. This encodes CASSSGRLNTEAFF.

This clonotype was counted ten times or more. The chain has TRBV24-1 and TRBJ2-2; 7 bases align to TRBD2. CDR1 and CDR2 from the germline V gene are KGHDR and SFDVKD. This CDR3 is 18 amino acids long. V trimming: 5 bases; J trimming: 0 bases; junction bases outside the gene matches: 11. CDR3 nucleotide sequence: TGTGCCACCAGTGCATGGGAGGGGACGGACGCGAACACCGGGGAGCTGTTTTTT. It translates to CATSAWEGTDANTGELFF.

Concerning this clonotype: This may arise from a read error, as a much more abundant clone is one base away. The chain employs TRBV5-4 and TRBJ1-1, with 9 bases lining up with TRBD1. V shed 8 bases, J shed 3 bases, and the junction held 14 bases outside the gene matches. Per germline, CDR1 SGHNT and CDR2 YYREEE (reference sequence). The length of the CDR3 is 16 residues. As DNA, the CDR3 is TGTGCCAGAAGCACCCCGGGACAGGGAAGGGACACTGAAGCTTTCTTT. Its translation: CARSTPGQGRDTEAFF.

Here the CDR3 reads CSASGTARRETQYF. The CDR3 region has the DNA TGCAGTGCTAGCGGGACAGCACGGCGGGAGACCCAGTACTTC. V is TRBV20-1 and J is TRBJ2-5; 7 positions match TRBD1. The CDR3 is made up of 14 amino acids. Per germline, CDR1 DFQATT and CDR2 SNEGSKA (reference sequence). V lost 3 bases and J lost 5; bases outside the gene matches: 9.

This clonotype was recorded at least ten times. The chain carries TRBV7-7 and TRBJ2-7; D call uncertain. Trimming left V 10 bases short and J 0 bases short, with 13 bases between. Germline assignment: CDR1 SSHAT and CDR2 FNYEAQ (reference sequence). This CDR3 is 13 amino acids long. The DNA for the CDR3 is TGTGCCACCGCAAAGGGAAGCTCCTACGAGCAGTACTTC. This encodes CATAKGSSYEQYF. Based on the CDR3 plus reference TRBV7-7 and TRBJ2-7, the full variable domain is GAGVSQSPRYKVTKRGQDVTLRCDPISSHATLYWYQQALGQGPEFLTYFNYEAQPDKSGLPSDRFSAERPEGSISTLTIQRTEQRDSAMYRCATAKGSSYEQYFGPGTRLTVT.

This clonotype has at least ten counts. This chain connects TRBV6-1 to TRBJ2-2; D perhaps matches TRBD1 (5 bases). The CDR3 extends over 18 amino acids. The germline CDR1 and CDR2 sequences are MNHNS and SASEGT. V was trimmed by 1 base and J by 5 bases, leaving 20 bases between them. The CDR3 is CASSEEVNRFWKTGELFF. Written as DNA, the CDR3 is TGTGCCAGCAGTGAAGAGGTCAACAGGTTTTGGAAAACCGGGGAGCTGTTTTTT.

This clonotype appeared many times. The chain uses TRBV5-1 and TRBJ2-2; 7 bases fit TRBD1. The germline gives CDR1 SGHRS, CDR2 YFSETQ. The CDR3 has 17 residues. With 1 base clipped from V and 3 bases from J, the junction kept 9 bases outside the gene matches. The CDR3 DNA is TGCGCCAGCAGCTTGAGGGCGGTAGGGGGCGACACCGGGGAGCTGTTTTTT. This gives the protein CASSLRAVGGDTGELFF.

The CDR3 DNA follows: TGTGCCAGCAGTTTCACGGGGTTTGGAAGGGAGACCCAGTACTTC. Translated, it gives CASSFTGFGRETQYF. The chain is built from TRBV27 and TRBJ2-5, with D possibly TRBD2 on 5 matching bases. The length of the CDR3 is 15 residues. V lost 3 bases to trimming and J lost 5 bases, with 16 bases between them. CDR1 is MNHEY and CDR2 is SMNVEV in the germline V gene (reference sequence).

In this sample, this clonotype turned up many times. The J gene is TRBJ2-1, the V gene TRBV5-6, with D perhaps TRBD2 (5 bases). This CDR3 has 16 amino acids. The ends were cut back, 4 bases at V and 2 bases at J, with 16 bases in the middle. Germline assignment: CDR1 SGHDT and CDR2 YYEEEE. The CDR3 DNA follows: TGTGCCAGCAGCGGGGAGAGATATCTAACCTACAATGAGCAGTTCTTC. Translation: CASSGERYLTYNEQFF.

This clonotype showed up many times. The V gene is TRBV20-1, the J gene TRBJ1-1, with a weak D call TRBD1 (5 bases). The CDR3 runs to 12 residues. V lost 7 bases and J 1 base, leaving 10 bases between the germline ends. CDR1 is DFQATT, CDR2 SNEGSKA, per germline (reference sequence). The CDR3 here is CSVLQGNTEAFF. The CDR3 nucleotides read TGCAGTGTTCTCCAGGGGAACACTGAAGCTTTCTTT.

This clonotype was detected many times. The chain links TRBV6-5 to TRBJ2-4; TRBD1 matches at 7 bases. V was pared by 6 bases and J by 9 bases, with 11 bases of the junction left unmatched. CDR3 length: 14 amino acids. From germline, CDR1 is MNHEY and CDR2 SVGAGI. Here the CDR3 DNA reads TGTGCCAGCAGCCCTGACAGGGCTCGGCCCATTCAGTACTTC. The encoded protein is CASSPDRARPIQYF.

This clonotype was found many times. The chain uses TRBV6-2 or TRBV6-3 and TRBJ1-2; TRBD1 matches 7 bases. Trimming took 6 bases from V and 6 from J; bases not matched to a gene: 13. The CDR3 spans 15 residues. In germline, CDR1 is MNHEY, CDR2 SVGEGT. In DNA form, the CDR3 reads TGTGCCAGCAGCGACACAGGGGAGGGAAGGAATGGCTACACCTTC. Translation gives CASSDTGEGRNGYTF.

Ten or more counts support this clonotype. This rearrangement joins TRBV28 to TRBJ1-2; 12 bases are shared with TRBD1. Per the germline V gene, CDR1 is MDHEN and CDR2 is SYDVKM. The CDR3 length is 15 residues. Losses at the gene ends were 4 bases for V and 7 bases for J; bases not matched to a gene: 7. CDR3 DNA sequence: TGTGCCAGCAGTTCTCCGGGACAGGGGGCGAGTGGCTACACCTTC. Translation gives CASSSPGQGASGYTF.

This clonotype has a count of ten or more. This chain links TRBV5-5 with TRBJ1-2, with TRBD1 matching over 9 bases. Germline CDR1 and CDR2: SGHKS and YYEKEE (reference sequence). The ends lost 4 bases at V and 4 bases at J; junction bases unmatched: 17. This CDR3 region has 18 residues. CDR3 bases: TGTGCCAGCAGCCCAGCCGGGACAGGGACCTTGGTAGGCTATGGCTACACCTTC. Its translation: CASSPAGTGTLVGYGYTF.

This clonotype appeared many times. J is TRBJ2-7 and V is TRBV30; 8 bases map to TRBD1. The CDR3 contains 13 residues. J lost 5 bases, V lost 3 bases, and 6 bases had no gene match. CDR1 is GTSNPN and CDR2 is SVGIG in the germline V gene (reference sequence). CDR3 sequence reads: CAWSLDRGNEQYF. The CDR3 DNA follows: TGTGCCTGGAGCCTCGACAGGGGAAACGAGCAGTACTTC.

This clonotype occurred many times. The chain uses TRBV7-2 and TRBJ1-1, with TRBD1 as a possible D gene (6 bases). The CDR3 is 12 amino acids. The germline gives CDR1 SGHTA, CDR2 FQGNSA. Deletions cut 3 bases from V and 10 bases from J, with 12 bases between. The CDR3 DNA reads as TGTGCCAGCAGCTTGGGGGCTTGGGGAGCTTTCTTT. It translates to CASSLGAWGAFF.

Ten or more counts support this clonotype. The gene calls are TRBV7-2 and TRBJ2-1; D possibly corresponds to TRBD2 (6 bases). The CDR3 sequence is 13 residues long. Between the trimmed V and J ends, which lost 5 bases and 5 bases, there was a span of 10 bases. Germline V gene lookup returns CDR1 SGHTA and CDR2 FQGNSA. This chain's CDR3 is CASSLGSHNEQFF. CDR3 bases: TGTGCCAGCAGCCTCGGGAGTCACAATGAGCAGTTCTTC.

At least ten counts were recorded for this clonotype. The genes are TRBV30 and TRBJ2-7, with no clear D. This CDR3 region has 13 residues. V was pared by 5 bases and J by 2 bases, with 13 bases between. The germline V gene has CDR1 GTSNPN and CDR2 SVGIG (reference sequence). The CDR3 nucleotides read TGTGCCTGGGACACGCCTCACACCTACGAGCAGTACTTC. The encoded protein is CAWDTPHTYEQYF.

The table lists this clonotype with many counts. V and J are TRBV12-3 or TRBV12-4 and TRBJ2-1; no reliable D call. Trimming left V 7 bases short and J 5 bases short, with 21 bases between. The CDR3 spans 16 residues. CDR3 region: CASIFGFLNGNNEQFF. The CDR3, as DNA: TGTGCCAGCATATTTGGCTTCTTGAATGGGAACAATGAGCAGTTCTTC.

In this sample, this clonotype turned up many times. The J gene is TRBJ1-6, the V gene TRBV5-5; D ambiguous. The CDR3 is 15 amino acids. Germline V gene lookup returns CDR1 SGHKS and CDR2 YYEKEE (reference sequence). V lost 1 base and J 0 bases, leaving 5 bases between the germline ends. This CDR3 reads CASSLKISYNSPLHF. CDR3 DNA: TGTGCCAGCAGCTTGAAGATCTCCTATAATTCACCCCTCCACTTT.

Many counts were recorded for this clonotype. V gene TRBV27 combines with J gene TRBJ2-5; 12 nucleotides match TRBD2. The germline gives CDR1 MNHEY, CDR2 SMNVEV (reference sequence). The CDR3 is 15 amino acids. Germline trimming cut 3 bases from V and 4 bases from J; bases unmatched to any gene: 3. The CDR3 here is CASSFLAGGTETQYF. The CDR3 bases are TGTGCCAGCAGTTTTCTAGCGGGGGGGACAGAGACCCAGTACTTC.

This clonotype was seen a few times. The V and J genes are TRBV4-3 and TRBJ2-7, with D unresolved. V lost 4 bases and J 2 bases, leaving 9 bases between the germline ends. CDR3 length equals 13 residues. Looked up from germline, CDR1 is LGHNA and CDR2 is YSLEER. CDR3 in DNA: TGCGCCAGCAGCCCAAAGCTGGCCTACGAGCAGTACTTC. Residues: CASSPKLAYEQYF.

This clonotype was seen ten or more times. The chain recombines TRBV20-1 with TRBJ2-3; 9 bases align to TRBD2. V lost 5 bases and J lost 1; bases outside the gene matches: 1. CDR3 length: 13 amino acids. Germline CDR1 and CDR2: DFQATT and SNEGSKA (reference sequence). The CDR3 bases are TGCAGTGCTCGGACTAGCGGCACAGATACGCAGTATTTT. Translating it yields CSARTSGTDTQYF.

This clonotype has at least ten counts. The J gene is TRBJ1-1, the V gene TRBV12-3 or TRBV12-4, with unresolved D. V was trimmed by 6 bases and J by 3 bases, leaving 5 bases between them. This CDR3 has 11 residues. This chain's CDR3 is CASRGDTEAFF. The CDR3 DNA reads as TGTGCCAGCAGGGGCGACACTGAAGCTTTCTTT.

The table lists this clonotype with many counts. The CDR3 loop reads CASSLAGAINEQFF. The CDR3 DNA follows: TGCGCCAGCAGCTTGGCGGGGGCCATCAATGAGCAGTTCTTC. This chain uses TRBV5-1 with TRBJ2-1; D may be TRBD1 or TRBD2 (6 bases each). Germline lookup yields CDR1 SGHRS and CDR2 YFSETQ. Deletions cut 0 bases from V and 6 bases from J, with 10 bases between. CDR3 length: 14 amino acids. The complete variable domain, with remaining parts taken from reference TRBV5-1 and TRBJ2-1, reads KAGVTQTPRYLIKTRGQQVTLSCSPISGHRSVSWYQQTPGQGLQFLFEYFSETQRNKGNFPGRFSGRQFSNSRSEMNVSTLELGDSALYLCASSLAGAINEQFFGPGTRLTVL.

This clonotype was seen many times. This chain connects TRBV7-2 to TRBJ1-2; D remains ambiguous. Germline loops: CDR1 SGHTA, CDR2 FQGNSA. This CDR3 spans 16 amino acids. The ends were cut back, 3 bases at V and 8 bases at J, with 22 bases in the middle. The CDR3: CASSFVRGNDYGGYTF. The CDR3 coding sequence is TGTGCCAGCAGCTTTGTCCGGGGTAATGATTACGGGGGCTACACCTTC.

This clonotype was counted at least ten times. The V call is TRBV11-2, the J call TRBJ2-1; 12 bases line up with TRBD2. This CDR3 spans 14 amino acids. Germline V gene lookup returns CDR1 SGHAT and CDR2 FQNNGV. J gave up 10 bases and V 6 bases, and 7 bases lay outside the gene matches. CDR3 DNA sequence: TGTGCCAGCAGTCGCGGACTAGCGGGGAAAGAGCAGTTCTTC. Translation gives CASSRGLAGKEQFF.

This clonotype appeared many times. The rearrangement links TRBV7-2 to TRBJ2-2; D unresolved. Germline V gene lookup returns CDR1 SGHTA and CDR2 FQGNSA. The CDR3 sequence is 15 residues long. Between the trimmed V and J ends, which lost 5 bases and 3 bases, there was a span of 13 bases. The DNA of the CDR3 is TGTGCCAGCAGCCCGGGTCTTTGGGACACCGGGGAGCTGTTTTTT. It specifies CASSPGLWDTGELFF.

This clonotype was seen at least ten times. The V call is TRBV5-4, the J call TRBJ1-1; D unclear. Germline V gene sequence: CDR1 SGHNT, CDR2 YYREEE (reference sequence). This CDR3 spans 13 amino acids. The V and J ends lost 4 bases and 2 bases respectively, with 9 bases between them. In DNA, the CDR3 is TGTGCCAGCAGCAAAGACACAAACACTGAAGCTTTCTTT. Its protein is CASSKDTNTEAFF.